The source of this TCR beta chain is a study of regulatory T cells in long-lasting Graves disease. This clonotype appeared a few times. The antigen is not known. Points from the study as a whole: Whereas new patients shared some 970 public clonotypes, persistent patients shared more, at a few thousand.

Arm-PCR of CDR3 regions with iRepertoire HTBI primers generated TCR beta libraries. TCRdb re-called the multiplex PCR reads through MiXCR, storing one row per CDR3 protein. The data hold 400,000 to 600,000 distinct CDR3 sequences, with roughly 21% observed a single time. Time point here: persistent/refractory GD, antithyroid drugs over 5 years with positive TRAb. From RNA extracted from PBMCs, the TCR library was made. This CDR3 has 13 residues. CDR1 is DFQATT, CDR2 SNEGSKA, per germline (reference sequence). Trimming pared 4 bases from V and 4 bases from J, leaving 11 bases between. The sample here was peripheral blood mononuclear cells (PBMCs), taken when the disease was refractory, from a patient treated with antithyroid drugs. The chain recombines TRBV20-1 with TRBJ1-5; no reliable D call. This receptor was obtained from a female donor with Graves disease. Written as DNA, the CDR3 is TGCAGTGCTATTGGGCGGTGGAATCAGCCCCAGCATTTT. Its protein product is CSAIGRWNQPQHF.